One sample yielded the 6 T cell receptor beta chains listed below, sequenced in a study of blood T cell repertoires in COVID-19. Libraries were prepared by immunoSEQ multiplex PCR; TCRdb keeps only in-frame clonotypes and omits some of them. The sample holds 140,000 to 150,000 clones, roughly 84% seen once. Sequenced: peripheral blood. Receptors were obtained from a young man with COVID-19, enrolled during active disease.

The CDR3 loop is CASSERRLAGANTGELFF. CDR3 nucleotides: TGTGCCAGCAGTGAACGTCGGCTAGCGGGGGCAAACACCGGGGAGCTGTTTTTT. The rearrangement joins TRBV2 to TRBJ2-2, with 10 bases that match TRBD2. The V and J ends lost 2 bases and 2 bases, in that order; junction bases with no gene match: 8. The CDR3 length is 18 residues. Germline V gene lookup returns CDR1 SNHLY and CDR2 FYNNEI.

The genes are TRBV24-1 and TRBJ2-2, with D possibly being TRBD1 (5 bases). This CDR3 region has 16 residues. V was clipped by 1 base and J by 6 bases, with 14 bases between them. CDR1 is KGHDR, CDR2 SFDVKD, per germline. The CDR3 region is CATSDFGAGKAGELFF. The DNA of the CDR3 is TGTGCCACCAGTGATTTTGGCGCAGGGAAGGCCGGGGAGCTGTTTTTT.

In this sample, this clone turned up a few times. The CDR3 reads CATSDFQFWPQHF. The CDR3 DNA is TGTGCCACCAGTGATTTCCAGTTCTGGCCCCAGCATTTT. The gene calls are TRBV24-1 and TRBJ1-5; D is unresolved. The germline V gene has CDR1 KGHDR and CDR2 SFDVKD. Trimming cost V 1 base and J 9 bases, with 9 bases left between them. The CDR3 is made up of 13 amino acids.

V is TRBV5-4 and J is TRBJ1-1; 7 bases line up with TRBD1. Germline V gene data show CDR1 as SGHNT and CDR2 as YYREEE (reference sequence). J lost 11 bases, V lost 4 bases, and 11 bases had no gene match. This CDR3 region has 13 residues. CDR3 DNA sequence: TGTGCCAGCAGCACCCGGACAGGTGGGGCGGCTTTCTTT. This encodes CASSTRTGGAAFF.

CDR3 sequence: CATSDFTGIQFF. The CDR3 DNA sequence: TGTGCCACCAGTGATTTTACCGGTATACAGTTCTTC. The chain carries TRBV24-1 and TRBJ2-1; D is undetermined. Trimming removed 1 base at V and 13 bases at J, with 10 bases between. The CDR3 contains 12 residues. The germline CDR1 and CDR2 sequences are KGHDR and SFDVKD.

This clone occurred a few times. The V gene is TRBV10-2, the J gene TRBJ2-6, with D hard to call. V lost 5 bases and J 0 bases, leaving 2 bases between the germline ends. The length of the CDR3 is 13 residues. Germline loops: CDR1 WSHSY, CDR2 SAAADI. DNA for the CDR3: TGCGCCAGCAGTTACTCTGGGGCCAACGTCCTGACTTTC. The encoded protein is CASSYSGANVLTF.